Sequencing of this T cell receptor beta chain was carried out in a study of cytomegalovirus exposure and HLA in healthy donors. CDR3 length: 14 residues. The V and J ends lost 7 bases and 6 bases, in that order; junction bases with no gene match: 6. Germline loops: CDR1 SNHLY, CDR2 FYNNEI. It was with 60 Vbeta and 13 Jbeta primers that the PCR ran. Libraries were prepared by immunoSEQ multiplex PCR; TCRdb keeps only in-frame clonotypes and omits some of them. Here the sample spans some 120,000 clones, about four fifths being singletons. Input material: PBMCs. The origin of this receptor is a woman in her late teens or twenties in good health and CMV-seropositive. The chain carries TRBV2 and TRBJ2-1; TRBD1 matches at 10 bases. CDR3 residues: CASTMTGGPNEQFF. The CDR3 DNA follows: TGTGCCAGCACTATGACAGGGGGCCCCAATGAGCAGTTCTTC.